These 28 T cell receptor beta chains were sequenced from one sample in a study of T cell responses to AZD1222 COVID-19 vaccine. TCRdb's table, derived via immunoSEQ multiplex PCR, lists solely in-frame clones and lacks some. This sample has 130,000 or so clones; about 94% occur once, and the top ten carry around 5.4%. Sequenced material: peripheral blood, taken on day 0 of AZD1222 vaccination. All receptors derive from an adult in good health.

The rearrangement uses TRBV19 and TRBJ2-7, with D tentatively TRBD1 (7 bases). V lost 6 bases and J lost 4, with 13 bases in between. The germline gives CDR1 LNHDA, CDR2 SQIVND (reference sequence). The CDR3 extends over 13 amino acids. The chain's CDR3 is CASSAGQRYEQYF. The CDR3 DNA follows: TGTGCCAGTAGCGCGGGACAGAGGTACGAGCAGTACTTC.

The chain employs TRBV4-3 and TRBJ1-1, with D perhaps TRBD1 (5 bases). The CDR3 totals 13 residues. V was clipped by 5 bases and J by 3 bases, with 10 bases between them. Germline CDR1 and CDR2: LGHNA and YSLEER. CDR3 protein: CASSGDRDTEAFF. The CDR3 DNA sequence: TGCGCCAGCAGCGGTGACAGAGACACTGAAGCTTTCTTT.

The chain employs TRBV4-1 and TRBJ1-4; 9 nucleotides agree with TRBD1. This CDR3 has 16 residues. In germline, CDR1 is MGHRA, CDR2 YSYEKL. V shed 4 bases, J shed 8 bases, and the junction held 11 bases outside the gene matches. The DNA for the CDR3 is TGCGCCAGCAGCCTAAATGCCGGGACAGGGCAGGAAAAACTGTTTTTT. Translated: CASSLNAGTGQEKLFF.

The CDR3 spells CASSSPEAPGELFF. DNA of the CDR3: TGTGCCAGCAGCTCCCCCGAGGCCCCCGGGGAGCTGTTTTTT. The chain carries TRBV5-4 and TRBJ2-2; no reliable D call. Germline CDR1 reads SGHNT; CDR2 reads YYREEE (reference sequence). Trimming removed 3 bases at V and 6 bases at J, with 12 bases between. The CDR3 consists of 14 residues.

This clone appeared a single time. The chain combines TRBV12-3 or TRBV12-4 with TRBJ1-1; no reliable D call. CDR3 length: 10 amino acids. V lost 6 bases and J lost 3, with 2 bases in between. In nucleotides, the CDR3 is TGTGCCAGCAGGGACACTGAAGCTTTCTTT. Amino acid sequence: CASRDTEAFF.

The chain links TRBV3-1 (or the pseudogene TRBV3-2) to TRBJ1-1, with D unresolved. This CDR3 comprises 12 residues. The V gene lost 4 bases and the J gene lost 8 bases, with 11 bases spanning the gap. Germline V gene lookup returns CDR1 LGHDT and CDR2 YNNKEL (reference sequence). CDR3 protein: CASSLRTFEAFF. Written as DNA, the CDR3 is TGTGCCAGCAGCCTTAGGACCTTCGAAGCTTTCTTT.

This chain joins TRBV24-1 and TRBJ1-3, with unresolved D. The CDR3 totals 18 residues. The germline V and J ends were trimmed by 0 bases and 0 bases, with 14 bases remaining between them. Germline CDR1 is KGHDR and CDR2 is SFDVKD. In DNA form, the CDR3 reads TGTGCCACCAGTGATTTGATTTGGGAGTTGAACTCTGGAAACACCATATATTTT. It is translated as CATSDLIWELNSGNTIYF.

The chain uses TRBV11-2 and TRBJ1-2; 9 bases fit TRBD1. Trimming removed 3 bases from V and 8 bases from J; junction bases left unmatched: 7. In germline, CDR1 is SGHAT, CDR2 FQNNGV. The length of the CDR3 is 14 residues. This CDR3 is CASSLGTGTEGYTF. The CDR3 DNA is TGTGCCAGCAGCTTGGGGACAGGGACAGAGGGCTACACCTTC.

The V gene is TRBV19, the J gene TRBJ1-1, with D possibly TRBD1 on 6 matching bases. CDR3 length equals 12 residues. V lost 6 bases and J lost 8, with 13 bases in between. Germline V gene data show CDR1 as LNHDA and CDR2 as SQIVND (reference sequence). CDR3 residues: CASSFRGGEAFF. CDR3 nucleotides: TGTGCCAGTAGCTTCAGGGGTGGAGAAGCTTTCTTT.

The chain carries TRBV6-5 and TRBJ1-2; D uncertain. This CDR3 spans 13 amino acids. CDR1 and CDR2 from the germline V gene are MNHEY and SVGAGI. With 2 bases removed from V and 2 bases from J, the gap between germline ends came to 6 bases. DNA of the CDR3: TGTGCCAGCAGTTACAACGCCAACTATGGCTACACCTTC. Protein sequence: CASSYNANYGYTF.

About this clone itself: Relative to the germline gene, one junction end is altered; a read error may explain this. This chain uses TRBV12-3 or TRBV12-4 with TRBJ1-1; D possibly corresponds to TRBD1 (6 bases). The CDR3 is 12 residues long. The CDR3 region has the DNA TGTGCCAGCAGTTTAGGGGACACTGGAGCTTTCTTT. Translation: CASSLGDTGAFF.

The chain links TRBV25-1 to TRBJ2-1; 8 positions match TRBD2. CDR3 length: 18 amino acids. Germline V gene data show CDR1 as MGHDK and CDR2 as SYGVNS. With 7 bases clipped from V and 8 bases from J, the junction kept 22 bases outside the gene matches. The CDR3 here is CASTKWADSGKGEDEQFF. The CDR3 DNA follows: TGTGCCAGCACCAAATGGGCTGATAGCGGGAAAGGGGAGGATGAGCAGTTCTTC. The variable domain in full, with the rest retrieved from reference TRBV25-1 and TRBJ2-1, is EADIYQTPRYLVIGTGKKITLECSQTMGHDKMYWYQQDPGMELHLIHYSYGVNSTEKGDLSSESTVSRIRTEHFPLTLESARPSHTSQYLCASTKWADSGKGEDEQFFGPGTRLTVL.

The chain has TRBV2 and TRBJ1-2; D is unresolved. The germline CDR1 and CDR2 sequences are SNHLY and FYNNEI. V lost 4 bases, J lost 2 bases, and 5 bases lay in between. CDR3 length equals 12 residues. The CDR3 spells CASSGTNYGYTF. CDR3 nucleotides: TGTGCCAGCAGTGGTACGAACTATGGCTACACCTTC.

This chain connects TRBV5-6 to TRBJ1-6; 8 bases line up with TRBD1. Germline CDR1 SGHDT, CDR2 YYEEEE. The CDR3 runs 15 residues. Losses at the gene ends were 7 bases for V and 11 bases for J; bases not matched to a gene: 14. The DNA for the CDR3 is TGTGCCAGCGGCTCTAGTGGACAGGGCCCTACACCCCTCCACTTT. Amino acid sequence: CASGSSGQGPTPLHF.

This CDR3 reads CATSGSGLRVGEAFF. In DNA form, the CDR3 reads TGTGCCACCAGCGGATCGGGACTCCGGGTGGGTGAAGCTTTCTTT. The chain is built from TRBV15 and TRBJ1-1, with D perhaps matching TRBD1 (5 bases). The CDR3 has 15 residues. V was trimmed by 5 bases and J by 7 bases, leaving 20 bases between them. The germline V gene has CDR1 LNHNV and CDR2 YYDKDF (reference sequence).

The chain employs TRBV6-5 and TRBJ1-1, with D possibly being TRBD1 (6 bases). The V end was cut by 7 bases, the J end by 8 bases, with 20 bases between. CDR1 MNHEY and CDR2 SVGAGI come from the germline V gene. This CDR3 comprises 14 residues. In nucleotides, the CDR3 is TGTGCCAGCATGAACAGAATACAGGGATCCGAAGCTTTCTTT. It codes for CASMNRIQGSEAFF.

The CDR3 region has the DNA TGTGCCAGCAGCTTAGTAGGGCGGGGGAAGGTCCCGAACTATGGCTACACCTTC. It translates to CASSLVGRGKVPNYGYTF. The chain couples TRBV7-2 to TRBJ1-2; D is possibly TRBD1 (5 bases). The CDR3 is 18 residues long. V was shortened by 1 base and J by 2 bases, with 20 bases between the two germline ends. The germline CDR1 and CDR2 sequences are SGHTA and FQGNSA.

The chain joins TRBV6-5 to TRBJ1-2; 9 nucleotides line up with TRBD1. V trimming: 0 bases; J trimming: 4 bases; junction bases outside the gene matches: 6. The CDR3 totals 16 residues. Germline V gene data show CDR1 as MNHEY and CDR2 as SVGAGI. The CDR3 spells CASSYSGTGLSYGYTF. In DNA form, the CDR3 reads TGTGCCAGCAGTTACTCGGGGACAGGGCTTTCCTATGGCTACACCTTC.

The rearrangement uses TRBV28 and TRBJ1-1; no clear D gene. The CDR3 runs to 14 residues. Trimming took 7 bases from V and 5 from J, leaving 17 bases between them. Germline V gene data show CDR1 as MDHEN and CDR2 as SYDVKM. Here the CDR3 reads CASTPPVLGTEAFF. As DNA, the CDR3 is TGTGCCAGCACCCCGCCGGTTCTGGGGACTGAAGCTTTCTTT.

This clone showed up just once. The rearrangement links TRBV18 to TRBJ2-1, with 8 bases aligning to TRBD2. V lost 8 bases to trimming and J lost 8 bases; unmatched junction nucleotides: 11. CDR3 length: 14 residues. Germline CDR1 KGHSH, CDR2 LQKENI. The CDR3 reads CASTGTRGLDEQFF. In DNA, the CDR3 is TGTGCCAGCACCGGGACTAGGGGGTTGGATGAGCAGTTCTTC.

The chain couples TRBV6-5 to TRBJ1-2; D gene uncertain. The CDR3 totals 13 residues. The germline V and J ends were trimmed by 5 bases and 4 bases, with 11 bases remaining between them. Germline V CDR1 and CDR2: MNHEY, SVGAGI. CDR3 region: CASSNPGVYGYTF. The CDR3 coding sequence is TGTGCCAGCAGTAACCCCGGAGTCTATGGCTACACCTTC.

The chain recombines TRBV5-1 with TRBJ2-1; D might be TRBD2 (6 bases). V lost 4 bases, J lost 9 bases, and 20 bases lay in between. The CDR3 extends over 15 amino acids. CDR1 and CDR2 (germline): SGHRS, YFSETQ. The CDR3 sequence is CASSTRGTAGGEQFF. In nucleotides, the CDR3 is TGCGCCAGCAGCACCCGCGGGACGGCCGGGGGTGAGCAGTTCTTC.

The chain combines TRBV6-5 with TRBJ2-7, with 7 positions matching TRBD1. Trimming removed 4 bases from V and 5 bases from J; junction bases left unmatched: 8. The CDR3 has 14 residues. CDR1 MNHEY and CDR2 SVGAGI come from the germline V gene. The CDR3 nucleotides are TGTGCCAGCAGTTCCGGGACAGTAAACGACGAGCAGTACTTC. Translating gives CASSSGTVNDEQYF.

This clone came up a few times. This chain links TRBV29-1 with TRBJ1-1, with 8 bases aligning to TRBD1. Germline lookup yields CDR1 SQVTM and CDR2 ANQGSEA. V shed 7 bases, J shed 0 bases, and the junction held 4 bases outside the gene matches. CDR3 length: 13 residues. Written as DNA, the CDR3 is TGCAGCGGTAGGACAGGGTTGAACACTGAAGCTTTCTTT. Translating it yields CSGRTGLNTEAFF.

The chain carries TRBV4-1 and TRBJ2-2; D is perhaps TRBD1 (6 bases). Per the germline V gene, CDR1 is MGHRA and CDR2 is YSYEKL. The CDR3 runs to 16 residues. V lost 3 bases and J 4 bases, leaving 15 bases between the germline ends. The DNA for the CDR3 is TGCGCCAGCAGCCACCGGTGGACAGTAACCACCGGGGAGCTGTTTTTT. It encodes CASSHRWTVTTGELFF.

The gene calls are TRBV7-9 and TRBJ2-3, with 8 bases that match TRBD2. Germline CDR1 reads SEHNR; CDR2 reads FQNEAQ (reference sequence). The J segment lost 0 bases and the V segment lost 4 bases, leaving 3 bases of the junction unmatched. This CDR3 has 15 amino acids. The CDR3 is CASSSSGQSTDTQYF. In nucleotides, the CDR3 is TGTGCCAGCAGCTCTAGCGGGCAGAGCACAGATACGCAGTATTTT.

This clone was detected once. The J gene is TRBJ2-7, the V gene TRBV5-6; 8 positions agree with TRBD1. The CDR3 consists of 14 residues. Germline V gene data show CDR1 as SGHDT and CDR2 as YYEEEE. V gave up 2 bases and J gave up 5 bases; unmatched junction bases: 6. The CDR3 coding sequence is TGTGCCAGCAGCTTCAGGCCAGGGGGCGACGAGCAGTACTTC. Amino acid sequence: CASSFRPGGDEQYF. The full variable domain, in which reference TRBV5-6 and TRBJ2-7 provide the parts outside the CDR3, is DAGVTQSPTHLIKTRGQQVTLRCSPKSGHDTVSWYQQALGQGPQFIFQYYEEEERQRGNFPDRFSGHQFPNYSSELNVNALLLGDSALYLCASSFRPGGDEQYFGPGTRLTVT.

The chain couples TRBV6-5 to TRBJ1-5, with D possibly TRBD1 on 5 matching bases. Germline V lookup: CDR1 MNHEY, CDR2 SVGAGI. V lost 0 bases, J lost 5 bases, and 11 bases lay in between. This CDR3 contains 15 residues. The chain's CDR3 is CASSYSRQGDQPQHF. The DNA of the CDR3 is TGTGCCAGCAGTTACTCGCGCCAGGGCGATCAGCCCCAGCATTTT.